This entry lists 16 T cell receptor beta chains sequenced from one sample in a study of cytomegalovirus exposure and HLA in healthy donors. PCR used 60 Vbeta primers and 13 Jbeta primers. The repertoire was sequenced with immunoSEQ multiplex PCR; TCRdb's copy has only in-frame clones and lacks some. The repertoire holds roughly 120,000 clones, with over 15% as singletons. The sequenced sample consisted of PBMCs. Every receptor here comes from a woman between 18 and 29 years old in good health and CMV-seronegative.

This clone occurred a few times. The CDR3 here is CASSASGSSYEQYF. In nucleotides, the CDR3 is TGTGCCAGCAGTGCTAGCGGGAGCTCCTACGAGCAGTACTTC. This sequence joins TRBV2 and TRBJ2-7, with TRBD2 matching over 10 bases. CDR1 is SNHLY, CDR2 FYNNEI, per germline. This CDR3 spans 14 amino acids. V was clipped by 4 bases and J by 0 bases; unmatched bases: 0.

This clone turned up a few times. The rearrangement links TRBV18 to TRBJ2-7; D remains unclear. The CDR3 sequence is 16 residues long. V lost 4 bases and J 5 bases, leaving 21 bases between the germline ends. The germline V gene encodes CDR1 KGHSH and CDR2 LQKENI. The CDR3 region has the DNA TGTGCCAGCTCACTTTTATCTACCGGGTCGGAGAACGAGCAGTACTTC. It yields the protein CASSLLSTGSENEQYF.

A note on this clone: One junction end disagrees with the germline gene, perhaps due to a read error. The chain combines TRBV7-7 with TRBJ2-2, with 7 positions matching TRBD2. This CDR3 spans 15 amino acids. Germline-derived CDR1 and CDR2 are SSHAT and FNYEAQ (reference sequence). CDR3 loop: CASSLSGTNTGELFF. The CDR3 nucleotides are TGTGCTAGCAGCTTAAGCGGGACGAACACCGGGGAGCTGTTTTTT. The variable domain in full, completed from reference TRBV7-7 and TRBJ2-2, reads GAGVSQSPRYKVTKRGQDVTLRCDPISSHATLYWYQQALGQGPEFLTYFNYEAQPDKSGLPSDRFSAERPEGSISTLTIQRTEQRDSAMYRCASSLSGTNTGELFFGEGSRLTVL.

The V and J genes are TRBV19 and TRBJ1-2, with D hard to call. V was shortened by 5 bases and J by 8 bases, with 15 bases between the two germline ends. Per the germline V gene, CDR1 is LNHDA and CDR2 is SQIVND (reference sequence). This CDR3 is 13 amino acids long. For the CDR3, the DNA is TGTGCCAGTAGTCCCCGCGCCGGGAGCGGCTACACCTTC. This sequence encodes CASSPRAGSGYTF.

CDR3 nucleotides: TGTGCCAGTAGTATCGAGCAGGTCGGTTCACCCCTCCACTTT. Translation gives CASSIEQVGSPLHF. V gene TRBV19 combines with J gene TRBJ1-6; no reliable D call. The germline CDR1 and CDR2 sequences are LNHDA and SQIVND (reference sequence). The CDR3 contains 14 residues. The V end was cut by 3 bases, the J end by 9 bases, with 12 bases between.

This clone was counted only a few times. V usage is TRBV5-1 and J usage is TRBJ2-7; 7 bases are shared with TRBD2. Germline V gene lookup returns CDR1 SGHRS and CDR2 YFSETQ. Trimming at V came to 4 bases and at J to 1 base, leaving 5 bases not matched to a gene. This CDR3 region has 14 residues. CDR3 loop: CASSMVGGSYEQYF. In DNA form, the CDR3 reads TGCGCCAGCAGCATGGTGGGGGGGTCCTACGAGCAGTACTTC.

The chain uses TRBV19 and TRBJ1-1, with D possibly matching TRBD1 (5 bases). Germline V gene data show CDR1 as LNHDA and CDR2 as SQIVND (reference sequence). The V end was cut by 7 bases, the J end by 4 bases, with 16 bases between. This CDR3 is 14 amino acids long. The CDR3 spells CASTRWAGGTEAFF. The CDR3 nucleotides read TGTGCCAGTACTCGATGGGCCGGGGGCACTGAAGCTTTCTTT.

This clone was counted a few times. Other DNA sequences in the same sample also yield this CDR3. This chain links TRBV30 with TRBJ2-5; maybe TRBD1 (5 bases). The germline V gene has CDR1 GTSNPN and CDR2 SVGIG (reference sequence). The CDR3 runs 14 residues. V was shortened by 0 bases and J by 4 bases, with 12 bases between the two germline ends. The CDR3 is CAWSVGQGGETQYF. For the CDR3, the DNA is TGTGCCTGGAGTGTAGGGCAGGGCGGAGAGACCCAGTACTTC.

V and J are TRBV25-1 and TRBJ2-7; tentatively, D is TRBD2 (5 bases). CDR3 length: 16 residues. Trimming shortened V by 1 base and J by 6 bases, and 19 bases separated the two germline ends. Germline V lookup: CDR1 MGHDK, CDR2 SYGVNS. CDR3 nucleotides: TGTGCCAGCAGTGAATGGTGTGGTAGCGCGTACTGCGAGCAGTACTTC. Its translation is CASSEWCGSAYCEQYF.

This clone was recorded many times. This chain joins TRBV6-4 and TRBJ2-1; 9 nucleotides agree with TRBD2. This CDR3 contains 14 residues. The V gene's germline CDR1 is MRHNA and CDR2 SNTAGT. V shed 3 bases, J shed 8 bases, and the junction held 5 bases outside the gene matches. The CDR3 nucleotides read TGTGCCAGCAGTGAAGGGACTAGCAATGATGAGCAGTTCTTC. Translated, it gives CASSEGTSNDEQFF.

This clone was seen more than once but under ten times. The chain couples TRBV30 to TRBJ1-3; D is possibly TRBD1 (5 bases). This CDR3 is built from 13 residues. Germline V lookup: CDR1 GTSNPN, CDR2 SVGIG (reference sequence). The germline V and J ends were trimmed by 2 bases and 3 bases, with 8 bases remaining between them. The CDR3 loop is CAWSPGNGNTIYF. The DNA for the CDR3 is TGTGCCTGGAGTCCAGGGAATGGAAACACCATATATTTT. The full variable domain, its missing parts supplied by reference TRBV30 and TRBJ1-3, is SQTIHQWPATLVQPVGSPLSLECTVEGTSNPNLYWYRQAAGRGLQLLFYSVGIGQISSEVPQNLSASRPQDRQFILSSKKLLLSDSGFYLCAWSPGNGNTIYFGEGSWLTVV.

The J gene is TRBJ1-1, the V gene TRBV4-3; D call uncertain. Germline V gene lookup returns CDR1 LGHNA and CDR2 YSLEER. This CDR3 is built from 17 residues. Trimming took off 1 base at V and 0 bases at J, with 15 bases between the two ends. CDR3 sequence reads: CASSQAIRGRMNTEAFF. The CDR3 region has the DNA TGCGCCAGCAGCCAAGCCATCCGGGGTAGAATGAACACTGAAGCTTTCTTT.

This clone was seen a few times. The chain combines TRBV28 with TRBJ1-4; 8 positions match TRBD1. The CDR3 totals 18 residues. Trimming took 7 bases from V and 3 from J; bases not matched to a gene: 16. CDR1 is MDHEN, CDR2 SYDVKM, per germline. The CDR3: CASTPLTGAFSPNEKLFF. CDR3 DNA: TGTGCCAGCACCCCCCTGACAGGGGCCTTTTCCCCTAATGAAAAACTGTTTTTT.

V is TRBV2 and J is TRBJ1-1; tentatively, D is TRBD1 (5 bases). V was clipped by 8 bases and J by 4 bases, with 17 bases between them. Germline lookup yields CDR1 SNHLY and CDR2 FYNNEI. The CDR3 sequence is 14 residues long. The CDR3, as DNA: TGTGCCAGCGGGGGTTGGGGGGGTGCCACTGAAGCTTTCTTT. This encodes CASGGWGGATEAFF. The full variable domain, rest sourced from reference TRBV2 and TRBJ1-1, is EPEVTQTPSHQVTQMGQEVILRCVPISNHLYFYWYRQILGQKVEFLVSFYNNEISEKSEIFDDQFSVERPDGSNFTLKIRSTKLEDSAMYFCASGGWGGATEAFFGQGTRLTVV.

This chain joins TRBV28 and TRBJ2-2; D remains ambiguous. Trimming left V 5 bases short and J 7 bases short, with 11 bases between. The germline gives CDR1 MDHEN, CDR2 SYDVKM. The CDR3 runs 13 residues. The CDR3 loop is CASSPQINGELFF. CDR3 DNA sequence: TGTGCCAGCAGTCCCCAAATCAACGGGGAGCTGTTTTTT.

The rearrangement joins TRBV4-3 to TRBJ1-1; D call uncertain. Germline V gene lookup returns CDR1 LGHNA and CDR2 YSLEER. Trimming stripped 0 bases from V and 9 bases from J, with 20 bases between. This CDR3 has 16 residues. This chain's CDR3 is CASSQDWGGQQIQAFF. CDR3 in DNA: TGCGCCAGCAGCCAAGATTGGGGAGGGCAGCAGATACAAGCTTTCTTT.